The 7 T cell receptor beta chains given below trace back to one sample, sequenced in a study of blood T cell repertoires in COVID-19. The assay was immunoSEQ multiplex PCR, and TCRdb's table has in-frame clones only and misses some. Altogether approximately 69,000 clones are present, about 90% being singletons, with the ten largest covering roughly 4.8%. The sample was peripheral blood. The receptors derive from a man aged 50-59 years with acute or convalescent COVID-19.

The chain is built from TRBV15 and TRBJ1-4, with 7 bases identical to TRBD1. V lost 5 bases to trimming and J lost 4 bases; unmatched junction nucleotides: 4. Germline V CDR1 and CDR2: LNHNV, YYDKDF (reference sequence). This CDR3 has 14 amino acids. The CDR3: CATSSTGFNEKLFF. Written as DNA, the CDR3 is TGTGCCACCAGCTCGACAGGGTTTAATGAAAAACTGTTTTTT.

The CDR3, as DNA: TGTGCCAGCAGCACCACGGACAGGGGGCCGTACGAGCAGTACTTC. Its protein product is CASSTTDRGPYEQYF. The V call is TRBV9, the J call TRBJ2-7, with TRBD1 identical over 11 bases. The CDR3 is 15 amino acids. Germline V gene data show CDR1 as SGDLS and CDR2 as YYNGEE. V was clipped by 4 bases and J by 4 bases; unmatched bases: 7. The whole variable domain, filled in from reference TRBV9 and TRBJ2-7, reads DSGVTQTPKHLITATGQRVTLRCSPRSGDLSVYWYQQSLDQGLQFLIQYYNGEERAKGNILERFSAQQFPDLHSELNLSSLELGDSALYFCASSTTDRGPYEQYFGPGTRLTVT.

This clone was seen once. The V gene is TRBV7-2, the J gene TRBJ1-2; TRBD1 matches 9 bases. V gave up 3 bases and J gave up 5 bases; unmatched junction bases: 10. There are 16 residues in the CDR3. Germline loops: CDR1 SGHTA, CDR2 FQGNSA. CDR3 coding DNA: TGTGCCAGCAGCTTCCTAGGGTCGACAGGGGGTTATGGCTACACCTTC. Its protein is CASSFLGSTGGYGYTF.

This clone has a single count. The V and J genes are TRBV6-5 and TRBJ2-3; 9 bases align to TRBD2. Germline CDR1 is MNHEY and CDR2 is SVGAGI. V trimming: 5 bases; J trimming: 7 bases; junction bases outside the gene matches: 10. The CDR3 has 15 residues. DNA of the CDR3: TGTGCCAGCAGTAGACCACCGGGACTAGCATATACGCAGTATTTT. Amino acid sequence: CASSRPPGLAYTQYF.

The CDR3 region is CATSDPGTSGKQYSNEQFF. Here the CDR3 DNA reads TGTGCCACCAGTGACCCCGGGACTAGCGGGAAACAATATAGCAATGAGCAGTTCTTC. The rearrangement links TRBV24-1 to TRBJ2-1; 13 nucleotides align to TRBD2. After removal of 4 bases from V and 6 bases from J, the junction contained 14 bases not matched to a gene. The V gene's germline CDR1 is KGHDR and CDR2 SFDVKD. The CDR3 contains 19 residues.

This clone came up once. The gene calls are TRBV6-5 and TRBJ1-3; 11 bases match TRBD1. In germline, CDR1 is MNHEY, CDR2 SVGAGI. The CDR3 has 15 amino acids. The V and J ends lost 0 bases and 7 bases, in that order; junction bases with no gene match: 2. CDR3 amino acids: CASSYSGDRGNTIYF. DNA of the CDR3: TGTGCCAGCAGTTACTCGGGGGACAGGGGGAACACCATATATTTT.

The chain is built from TRBV11-3 and TRBJ2-5; 13 nucleotides line up with TRBD2. This CDR3 comprises 20 residues. Germline assignment: CDR1 SGHNT and CDR2 YENEEA. V was pared by 0 bases and J by 4 bases, with 14 bases of the junction left unmatched. This CDR3 reads CASSLDRGRRTSGSLETQYF. The CDR3 nucleotides read TGTGCCAGCAGCTTAGATCGGGGTAGAAGGACTAGCGGGAGTCTAGAGACCCAGTACTTC.